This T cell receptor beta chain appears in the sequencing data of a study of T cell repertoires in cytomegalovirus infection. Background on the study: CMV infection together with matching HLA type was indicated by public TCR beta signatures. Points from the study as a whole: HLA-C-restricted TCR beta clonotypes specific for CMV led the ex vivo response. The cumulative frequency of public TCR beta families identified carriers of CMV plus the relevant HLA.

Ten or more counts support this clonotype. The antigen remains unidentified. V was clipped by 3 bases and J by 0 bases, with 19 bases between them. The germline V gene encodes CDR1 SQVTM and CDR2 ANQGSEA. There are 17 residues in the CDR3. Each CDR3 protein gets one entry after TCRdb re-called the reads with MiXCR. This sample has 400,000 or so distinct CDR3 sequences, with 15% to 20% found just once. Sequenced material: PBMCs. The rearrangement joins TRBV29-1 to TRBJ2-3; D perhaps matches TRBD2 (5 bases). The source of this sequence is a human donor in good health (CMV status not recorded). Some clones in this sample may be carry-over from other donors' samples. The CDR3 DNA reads TGCAGCGTTGATCCCCGGGGATTAGTTGGGAGCACAGATACGCAGTATTTT. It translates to CSVDPRGLVGSTDTQYF.